This entry lists 5 T cell receptor beta chains sequenced from one sample in a study of T-cell reconstitution after alpha-beta-depleted transplantation in children. Unique molecular identifiers were incorporated when the TCRbeta library was constructed. TCRdb reprocessed the PCR reads via MiXCR and lists one record per CDR3 protein. This sample has about 590,000 distinct CDR3 sequences; 10% to 15% occur once, and the top ten carry 2.2%. This specimen was PBMCs, mostly from graft donor cells, taken 360 days after TCRalphabeta/CD19-depleted stem cell transplant. The source of these receptors is a male patient between 5 and 17 years old who had a stem cell transplant for acute myeloid leukemia, so the T cells may come from the graft donor.

V is TRBV5-1 and J is TRBJ2-2; TRBD2 is a possible D gene (6 bases). V gave up 1 base and J gave up 8 bases, with 12 bases separating them. The CDR3 totals 14 residues. Germline-derived CDR1 and CDR2 are SGHRS and YFSETQ. The CDR3, as DNA: TGCGCCAGCAGCTTGTTCCGGGAGAGAGGGGAGCTGTTTTTT. This sequence encodes CASSLFRERGELFF.

This clonotype was detected many times. The CDR3 protein is CASQTDGGTGYEQYF. CDR3 in DNA: TGTGCCAGCCAGACAGACGGGGGAACCGGCTACGAGCAGTACTTC. V and J are TRBV5-4 and TRBJ2-7; D might be TRBD2 (6 bases). Trimming removed 7 bases at V and 3 bases at J, with 20 bases between. The germline V gene encodes CDR1 SGHNT and CDR2 YYREEE (reference sequence). The CDR3 loop spans 15 amino acids. Full variable domain (missing parts from reference TRBV5-4 and TRBJ2-7): ETGVTQSPTHLIKTRGQQVTLRCSSQSGHNTVSWYQQALGQGPQFIFQYYREEENGRGNFPPRFSGLQFPNYSSELNVNALELDDSALYLCASQTDGGTGYEQYFGPGTRLTVT.

The rearrangement links TRBV28 to TRBJ2-5; 16 bases agree with TRBD2. This CDR3 spans 15 amino acids. V lost 10 bases and J lost 5; bases outside the gene matches: 7. Germline loops: CDR1 MDHEN, CDR2 SYDVKM. CDR3 in DNA: TGTGCCACCTCACGGGGACTAGCGGGAGGGGAGACCCAGTACTTC. Its protein is CATSRGLAGGETQYF.

The chain employs TRBV20-1 and TRBJ2-7, with D possibly called TRBD1 or TRBD2 (5 bases each). In germline, CDR1 is DFQATT, CDR2 SNEGSKA (reference sequence). The ends were cut back, 4 bases at V and 3 bases at J, with 19 bases in the middle. This CDR3 has 15 residues. Written as DNA, the CDR3 is TGCAGTGCTACACAGTACGAGGGGAAGGTCTACGAGCAGTACTTC. Its protein is CSATQYEGKVYEQYF.

This clonotype was seen many times. DNA of the CDR3: TGTGCCACCAGTGATTTGGGCCCAGGGGGCCTCAATGAGCAGTTCTTC. Its protein is CATSDLGPGGLNEQFF. The rearrangement links TRBV24-1 to TRBJ2-1, with TRBD1 matching over 8 bases. The CDR3 sequence is 16 residues long. The V segment lost 0 bases and the J segment 6 bases; nucleotides outside the gene matches: 6. The germline V gene has CDR1 KGHDR and CDR2 SFDVKD.